A selection of T cell receptor beta chains follows, all from one sample in a study of cytomegalovirus exposure and HLA in healthy donors. Only in-frame clones appear in the TCRdb table, and some are missing; sequencing was by immunoSEQ multiplex PCR. The profile covers roughly 120,000 clones, with roughly nine tenths appearing a single time and roughly 4.4% taken by the ten largest. Sequencing input: PBMCs. The receptors were sampled from a man aged 18 to 30 in good health and CMV-seropositive. Both conserved end residues are trimmed from each CDR3. Part of the rows lack a size; the others show once, few, many or a class for expanded clones.

abundance: .; len: 11; v_gene: TRBV10-1; j_gene: TRBJ2-2; CDR3aa: ASSEIAGGELF
abundance: .; len: 14; v_gene: TRBV6-6; j_gene: TRBJ2-1; CDR3aa: ASSYRGESPYNEQF
abundance: .; len: 14; v_gene: TRBV7-8; j_gene: TRBJ2-7; CDR3aa: ASSLRRTWSSYEQY
abundance: .; len: 14; v_gene: TRBV27; j_gene: TRBJ1-6; CDR3aa: ASRSTGTRYNSPLH
abundance: .; len: 12; v_gene: TRBV29-1; j_gene: TRBJ1-4; CDR3aa: SVPAGGEDEKLF
abundance: .; len: 19; v_gene: TRBV12-1; j_gene: TRBJ2-3; CDR3aa: ASSSGPLAGGPTPCSDTQY
abundance: .; len: 9; v_gene: TRBV20-1; j_gene: TRBJ2-1; CDR3aa: SAGPRNEQF
abundance: .; len: 14; v_gene: TRBV5-6; j_gene: TRBJ2-2; CDR3aa: ASSPLGQANTGELF
abundance: .; len: 12; v_gene: TRBV6-5; j_gene: TRBJ1-4; CDR3aa: ASSYGTTNEKLF
abundance: once; len: 13; v_gene: TRBV9; j_gene: TRBJ1-3; CDR3aa: ASSPDRGPGNTIY
abundance: few; len: 11; v_gene: TRBV9; j_gene: TRBJ1-1; CDR3aa: ASSVAGYTEAF
abundance: .; len: 11; v_gene: TRBV6-1; j_gene: TRBJ2-7; CDR3aa: ASSDRVAYEQY
abundance: .; len: 11; v_gene: TRBV18; j_gene: TRBJ1-2; CDR3aa: ASSPNSYYGYT
abundance: .; len: 12; v_gene: TRBV2; j_gene: TRBJ2-2; CDR3aa: ASRGGRQSGELF
abundance: once; len: 11; v_gene: TRBV18; j_gene: TRBJ1-6; CDR3aa: ASSKDRNSPLH
abundance: once; len: 12; v_gene: TRBV27; j_gene: TRBJ1-2; CDR3aa: ASRTLQGSNGYT
abundance: .; len: 10; v_gene: TRBV5-1; j_gene: TRBJ2-5; CDR3aa: ASSINQETQY
abundance: .; len: 11; v_gene: TRBV19; j_gene: TRBJ2-2; CDR3aa: ASSFIQAGELF
abundance: .; len: 14; v_gene: TRBV6-5; j_gene: TRBJ2-2; CDR3aa: ASSYSAGAITGELF
abundance: .; len: 12; v_gene: TRBV9; j_gene: TRBJ1-3; CDR3aa: ASSEGTGRNTIY
abundance: .; len: 14; v_gene: TRBV9; j_gene: TRBJ2-7; CDR3aa: ASSVALAGGSYEQY
abundance: .; len: 17; v_gene: TRBV7-8; j_gene: TRBJ2-5; CDR3aa: ASSLDPAGEWSRQETQY
abundance: .; len: 11; v_gene: TRBV5-8; j_gene: TRBJ2-2; CDR3aa: ASSLSESGELF
abundance: .; len: 12; v_gene: TRBV2; j_gene: TRBJ1-2; CDR3aa: ASSDTAGNYGYT
abundance: .; len: 12; v_gene: TRBV2; j_gene: TRBJ2-1; CDR3aa: ASTAGAVGNEQF